The subject of this entry is one T cell receptor (beta chain). Germline V gives CDR1 MNHEY, CDR2 SMNVEV (reference sequence). V was clipped by 4 bases and J by 6 bases, with 3 bases between them. The CDR3 length is 11 residues. This specimen comes from a study of shared clonotypes between healthy human individuals. Across the whole study: In total, the donors were two women and a few men aged 18 to 49.

Clones were sequenced by immunoSEQ multiplex PCR, and TCRdb holds only the in-frame ones, with some missing. In the table there are 600,000 to 750,000 clones, about two thirds of which are singletons. This rearrangement joins TRBV27 to TRBJ2-2; D gene unclear. The source is a woman in her twenties or thirties in good health. Sequencing input: memory CD4+ T cells sorted from blood. Subset denoted: CD45RA-negative fraction. CDR3 region: CASSYSGELFF. For the CDR3, the DNA is TGTGCCAGCAGTTACTCCGGGGAGCTGTTTTTT.